Listed below are T cell receptor beta chains from one sample, sequenced in a study of shared clonotypes between healthy human individuals. Clones were read by immunoSEQ multiplex PCR, and TCRdb kept only the in-frame ones, dropping some. This table holds hundreds of thousands of clones, approximately 95% found once. The sequenced material came from naive CD8+ T cells sorted from blood. All receptors come from a woman aged 25-40 years in good health. The CDR3 runs from the conserved cysteine through the conserved F or W. A D gene is named only where the DNA matches it firmly. Size is omitted from some rows. Given values are once, few, many or a class for expanded clones.

CDR3 protein,CDR3 DNA,clone size,V gene,D gene,J gene
CASSGAFSYEQYF,TGTGCCAGCAGTGGGGCATTCTCCTACGAGCAGTACTTC,NA,TRBV28,NA,TRBJ2-7
CASSPSHPAGIYEQYF,TGTGCCAGCAGCCCATCCCACCCAGCGGGGATCTACGAGCAGTACTTC,NA,TRBV11-3,TRBD2,TRBJ2-7
CASSLTGRSTEAFF,TGCGCCAGCAGCTTGACAGGGAGGAGCACTGAAGCTTTCTTT,NA,TRBV5-1,NA,TRBJ1-1
CASTRMGVSLYEQYF,TGTGCCAGCACCCGAATGGGTGTCTCCCTCTACGAGCAGTACTTC,NA,TRBV7-2,NA,TRBJ2-7
CASSLTSFYEQYF,TGTGCCAGCAGCTTAACATCCTTCTACGAGCAGTACTTC,NA,TRBV7-9,NA,TRBJ2-7
CASSIMSTQGGKDQPQHF,TGTGCCAGTAGTATTATGTCGACGCAGGGAGGAAAGGATCAGCCCCAGCATTTT,NA,TRBV19,NA,TRBJ1-5
CASSLDWTGELFF,TGTGCCAGCAGTTTAGACTGGACCGGGGAGCTGTTTTTT,NA,TRBV27,NA,TRBJ2-2
CASSHTAGNTGELFF,TGTGCCAGCAGCCACACAGCGGGGAACACCGGGGAGCTGTTTTTT,once,TRBV13,NA,TRBJ2-2
CASSSITGRSGNTGELFF,TGTGCCAGCAGTTCCATCACAGGGAGGTCGGGGAACACCGGGGAGCTGTTTTTT,NA,TRBV27,NA,TRBJ2-2
CASSLMGTDTQYF,TGTGCCAGCAGCTTAATGGGCACAGATACGCAGTATTTT,NA,TRBV7-9,NA,TRBJ2-3
CASSSRQGQDYYGYTF,TGTGCCAGTTCTTCGCGGCAGGGGCAAGACTACTATGGCTACACCTTC,NA,TRBV25-1,NA,TRBJ1-2
CATSIGRVSNYGYTF,TGTGCCACCAGCATCGGTCGCGTTTCTAACTATGGCTACACCTTC,NA,TRBV15,NA,TRBJ1-2
CASSAIGATEAFF,TGTGCCAGCAGTGCAATTGGCGCCACTGAAGCTTTCTTT,NA,TRBV2,NA,TRBJ1-1
CASSFEGSGIQYEQYF,TGTGCCAGCAGTTTTGAAGGAAGCGGGATACAATACGAGCAGTACTTC,NA,TRBV27,TRBD2,TRBJ2-7
CASSLWGGTSYNEQFF,TGTGCCAGCAGTTTATGGGGGGGAACCTCCTACAATGAGCAGTTCTTC,NA,TRBV27,TRBD2,TRBJ2-1
CASSPAPQGNEQYF,TGTGCCAGCAGCCCGGCTCCACAGGGTAACGAGCAGTACTTC,NA,TRBV28,NA,TRBJ2-7
CAIRETADGYGYTF,TGTGCCATAAGGGAAACGGCGGACGGCTATGGCTACACCTTC,NA,TRBV28,NA,TRBJ1-2
CASSIRPIPYRGRKEKLFF,TGTGCCAGTAGTATCCGCCCCATACCTTACAGGGGGCGGAAGGAAAAACTGTTTTTT,NA,TRBV19,TRBD1,TRBJ1-4
CASSLTGQGADGYTF,TGTGCCAGCAGTTTAACAGGACAGGGGGCGGATGGCTACACCTTC,once,TRBV13,TRBD1,TRBJ1-2
CASSLGQNTGELFF,TGTGCCAGCAGCTTGGGACAGAACACCGGGGAGCTGTTTTTT,NA,TRBV5-5,NA,TRBJ2-2
CASSGIGELFF,TGTGCCAGCAGTGGTATCGGGGAGCTGTTTTTT,NA,TRBV25-1,NA,TRBJ2-2